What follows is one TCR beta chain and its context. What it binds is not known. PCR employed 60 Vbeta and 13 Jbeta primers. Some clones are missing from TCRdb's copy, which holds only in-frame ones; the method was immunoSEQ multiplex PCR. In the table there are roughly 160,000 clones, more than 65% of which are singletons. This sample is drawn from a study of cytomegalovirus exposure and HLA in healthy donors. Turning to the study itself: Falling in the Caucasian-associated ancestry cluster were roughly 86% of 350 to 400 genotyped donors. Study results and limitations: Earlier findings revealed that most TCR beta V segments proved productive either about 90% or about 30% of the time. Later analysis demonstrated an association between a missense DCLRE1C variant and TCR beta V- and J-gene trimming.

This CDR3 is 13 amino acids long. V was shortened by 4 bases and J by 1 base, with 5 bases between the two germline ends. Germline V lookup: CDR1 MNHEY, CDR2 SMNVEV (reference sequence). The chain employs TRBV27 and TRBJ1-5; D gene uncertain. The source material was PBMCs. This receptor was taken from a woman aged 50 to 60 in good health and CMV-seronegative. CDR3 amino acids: CASSSRSNQPQHF. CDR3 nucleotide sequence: TGTGCCAGCAGTTCTCGGAGCAATCAGCCCCAGCATTTT.